This T cell receptor beta chain comes out of a study of blood T cell repertoires in COVID-19. For the study at large: Sample material is recorded as cDNA or gDNA derived from T cells, B-cell-depleted T cells, or PBMCs.

This clone was recorded once. V shed 5 bases and J 7 bases; nucleotides not matched to a gene: 7. CDR1 and CDR2 (germline): SGHTA, FQGNSA. This CDR3 spans 14 amino acids. Clones were sequenced by immunoSEQ multiplex PCR, and TCRdb holds only the in-frame ones, with some missing. The repertoire holds about 210,000 clones, with 75% to 90% as singletons. Source material: peripheral blood. The J gene is TRBJ1-1, the V gene TRBV7-2; TRBD1 matches at 10 bases. The TCR sequence derives from a woman in her thirties or forties with acute or convalescent COVID-19. The CDR3 is CASSRDRGVGEAFF. DNA of the CDR3: TGTGCCAGCAGCCGGGACAGGGGCGTGGGTGAAGCTTTCTTT.